A single sample gave rise to the 31 T cell receptor beta chains below, sequenced in a study of OX40 agonist ivuxolimab in advanced cancers. Here immunoSEQ multiplex PCR was the method, and the copy in TCRdb shows in-frame clones only, minus some. In the table there are approximately 11,000 clones, about 82% of which are singletons. Sequenced material: CD4+ or CD8+ T cells sorted from blood, taken in a trial of the OX40 agonist ivuxolimab. The receptors come from an adult with an advanced solid tumor such as melanoma, head and neck, liver or kidney cancer.

V is TRBV7-2 and J is TRBJ1-4, with D possibly being TRBD1 (6 bases). Germline-derived CDR1 and CDR2 are SGHTA and FQGNSA. With 0 bases removed from V and 8 bases from J, the gap between germline ends came to 13 bases. The CDR3 covers 15 residues. The CDR3 DNA is TGTGCCAGCAGCTTAGCTGCGGGGGCGGAAGAAAAACTGTTTTTT. Translated: CASSLAAGAEEKLFF. Full variable domain (rest looked up from reference TRBV7-2 and TRBJ1-4): GAGVSQSPSNKVTEKGKDVELRCDPISGHTALYWYRQSLGQGLEFLIYFQGNSAPDKSGLPSDRFSAERTGGSVSTLTIQRTQQEDSAVYLCASSLAAGAEEKLFFGSGTQLSVL.

This clone was counted only a few times. This chain connects TRBV28 to TRBJ2-7; 13 bases are shared with TRBD2. After removal of 7 bases from V and 3 bases from J, the junction contained 6 bases not matched to a gene. In germline, CDR1 is MDHEN, CDR2 SYDVKM. The CDR3 is 15 amino acids. The CDR3, as DNA: TGTGCCAGCATCCGGACTAGCGGGAGAAACTACGAGCAGTACTTC. It yields the protein CASIRTSGRNYEQYF.

The J gene is TRBJ2-5, the V gene TRBV5-1; 7 positions agree with TRBD2. The CDR3 covers 15 residues. V lost 0 bases to trimming and J lost 5 bases; unmatched junction nucleotides: 7. Per germline, CDR1 SGHRS and CDR2 YFSETQ. The CDR3: CASSLDPSGGETQYF. In DNA, the CDR3 is TGCGCCAGCAGCTTGGATCCTAGCGGTGGGGAGACCCAGTACTTC.

V and J are TRBV5-1 and TRBJ2-7; 10 positions agree with TRBD1. Losses at the gene ends were 4 bases for V and 3 bases for J; bases not matched to a gene: 4. The CDR3 length is 14 residues. CDR1 is SGHRS, CDR2 YFSETQ, per germline. The CDR3 coding sequence is TGCGCCAGCAGCCGGACAGGGGGGTTCTACGAGCAGTACTTC. It encodes CASSRTGGFYEQYF.

Details on this clone: The sample contains more than one DNA sequence encoding this CDR3. The chain couples TRBV6-5 to TRBJ1-1; D ambiguous. Germline V gives CDR1 MNHEY, CDR2 SVGAGI. The germline V and J ends were trimmed by 5 bases and 2 bases, with 9 bases remaining between them. CDR3 length: 13 amino acids. DNA of the CDR3: TGTGCCAGCAGTCGAGGGCTCAACACTGAAGCTTTCTTT. Amino acid sequence: CASSRGLNTEAFF.

V and J are TRBV27 and TRBJ2-2; D gene uncertain. CDR1 is MNHEY, CDR2 SMNVEV, per germline (reference sequence). The CDR3 sequence is 11 residues long. V was cut by 2 bases and J by 7 bases, with 2 bases left in between. The DNA of the CDR3 is TGTGCCAGCAGTTTAGACGGGGAGCTGTTTTTT. This codes for CASSLDGELFF.

J is TRBJ2-5 and V is TRBV5-1; D not certain. V lost 0 bases and J 1 base, leaving 7 bases between the germline ends. The CDR3 extends over 14 amino acids. Germline loops: CDR1 SGHRS, CDR2 YFSETQ. CDR3 protein: CASSLVYSQETQYF. CDR3 DNA sequence: TGCGCCAGCAGCTTGGTGTACAGCCAAGAGACCCAGTACTTC.

The J gene is TRBJ1-2, the V gene TRBV2; tentative D call: TRBD1 (6 bases). The CDR3 loop spans 14 amino acids. Trimming pared 5 bases from V and 6 bases from J, leaving 16 bases between. Per germline, CDR1 SNHLY and CDR2 FYNNEI. DNA of the CDR3: TGTGCCAGCAGTCCTTACAGGGAGGCGGATGGCTACACCTTC. Amino acids: CASSPYREADGYTF. Full variable domain (missing parts from reference TRBV2 and TRBJ1-2): EPEVTQTPSHQVTQMGQEVILRCVPISNHLYFYWYRQILGQKVEFLVSFYNNEISEKSEIFDDQFSVERPDGSNFTLKIRSTKLEDSAMYFCASSPYREADGYTFGSGTRLTVV.

This rearrangement joins TRBV11-2 to TRBJ2-7, with a weak D call TRBD1 (6 bases). Germline-derived CDR1 and CDR2 are SGHAT and FQNNGV. Between the trimmed V and J ends, which lost 5 bases and 5 bases, there was a span of 13 bases. This CDR3 contains 13 residues. The CDR3: CASSPHRDHEQYF. In nucleotides, the CDR3 is TGTGCCAGCAGCCCCCACAGGGATCACGAGCAGTACTTC.

The chain couples TRBV2 to TRBJ2-7, with D maybe TRBD1 (6 bases). Trimming pared 5 bases from V and 7 bases from J, leaving 15 bases between. The CDR3 runs 13 residues. Germline values: CDR1 SNHLY, CDR2 FYNNEI. The CDR3 DNA reads as TGTGCCAGCAGTTCGACAGGCGCTGTGGAGCAGTACTTC. Amino acid sequence: CASSSTGAVEQYF.

This sequence joins TRBV28 and TRBJ2-7; weak D call: TRBD1 (5 bases). Trimming left V 5 bases short and J 5 bases short, with 10 bases between. This CDR3 is built from 12 residues. The V gene's germline CDR1 is MDHEN and CDR2 SYDVKM. CDR3 loop: CASSTQGNEQYF. The CDR3 DNA follows: TGTGCCAGCAGTACCCAGGGAAACGAGCAGTACTTC.

This sequence joins TRBV14 and TRBJ2-6; TRBD1 agrees at 7 bases. This CDR3 is 17 amino acids long. Looked up from germline, CDR1 is SGHDN and CDR2 is FVKESK. Trimming at V came to 4 bases and at J to 0 bases, leaving 6 bases not matched to a gene. The DNA of the CDR3 is TGTGCCAGCAGCCTTACAGGGGTGAACTCTGGGGCCAACGTCCTGACTTTC. This codes for CASSLTGVNSGANVLTF.

The rearrangement uses TRBV13 and TRBJ2-7, with 12 bases aligning to TRBD1. Trimming removed 5 bases from V and 5 bases from J; junction bases left unmatched: 10. Germline V gene data show CDR1 as PRHDT and CDR2 as FYEKMQ (reference sequence). The CDR3 has 16 amino acids. CDR3 DNA sequence: TGTGCCAGCAGCCTAAGGGACAGGGGGCTCAGGAACGAGCAGTACTTC. This translates into CASSLRDRGLRNEQYF.

The CDR3 sequence is CASSIVGLAGSTSGELFF. The CDR3, as DNA: TGTGCCAGTAGTATTGTCGGACTAGCGGGTTCAACGTCCGGGGAGCTGTTTTTT. The chain uses TRBV19 and TRBJ2-2; 11 bases are a match to TRBD2. The length of the CDR3 is 18 residues. V lost 3 bases, J lost 6 bases, and 12 bases stayed unmatched. Germline loops: CDR1 LNHDA, CDR2 SQIVND (reference sequence).

The genes are TRBV14 and TRBJ2-5; D gene unclear. The CDR3 spans 13 residues. Germline loops: CDR1 SGHDN, CDR2 FVKESK. V was shortened by 0 bases and J by 5 bases, with 7 bases between the two germline ends. Written as DNA, the CDR3 is TGTGCCAGCAGCCAAGAAATGGGCGAGACCCAGTACTTC. Its protein is CASSQEMGETQYF.

The chain recombines TRBV21-1 with TRBJ2-5; TRBD1 was called by the table and not checked on the DNA. TRBV21-1 is classified as a pseudogene. The CDR3 spans 16 residues. CDR3 amino acids: CASSVTGQGKKETQYF. CDR3 nucleotides: TGTGCCAGCAGCGTTACGGGACAGGGAAAAAAAGAGACCCAGTACTTC.

The V and J genes are TRBV5-1 and TRBJ1-3, with D possibly matching TRBD1 (5 bases). In germline, CDR1 is SGHRS, CDR2 YFSETQ. This CDR3 comprises 16 residues. V was shortened by 0 bases and J by 0 bases, with 10 bases between the two germline ends. The CDR3 bases are TGCGCCAGCAGCTTGGAGGCCAGGGTCTCTGGAAACACCATATATTTT. It yields the protein CASSLEARVSGNTIYF. The variable domain in full, with the rest retrieved from reference TRBV5-1 and TRBJ1-3, is KAGVTQTPRYLIKTRGQQVTLSCSPISGHRSVSWYQQTPGQGLQFLFEYFSETQRNKGNFPGRFSGRQFSNSRSEMNVSTLELGDSALYLCASSLEARVSGNTIYFGEGSWLTVV.

The chain combines TRBV23-1 with TRBJ1-4; D might be TRBD1 (5 bases). TRBV23-1 falls under the ORF class, with uncertain function. CDR3 length: 12 residues. Trimming stripped 9 bases from V and 6 bases from J, with 11 bases between. The CDR3 DNA is TGCGCCAGGGGGCCGTGTGATGAAAAACTGTTTTTT. Encoded protein: CARGPCDEKLFF.

The V gene is TRBV19, the J gene TRBJ2-3, with a tentative D call TRBD2 (6 bases). With 4 bases removed from V and 2 bases from J, the gap between germline ends came to 10 bases. The CDR3 runs 14 residues. Looked up from germline, CDR1 is LNHDA and CDR2 is SQIVND (reference sequence). The CDR3 spells CASSRGDFTDTQYF. CDR3 nucleotide sequence: TGTGCCAGTAGTAGAGGGGACTTCACAGATACGCAGTATTTT.

The chain couples TRBV10-3 to TRBJ2-1; D is possibly TRBD2 (5 bases). CDR1 and CDR2 (germline): ENHRY, SYGVKD. The V and J ends lost 4 bases and 4 bases respectively, with 8 bases between them. This CDR3 is built from 13 residues. The CDR3 spells CAISVSGYNEQFF. CDR3 bases: TGTGCCATCAGTGTGAGCGGTTACAATGAGCAGTTCTTC.

This sequence joins TRBV4-1 and TRBJ1-3; D is unresolved. CDR1 and CDR2 (germline): MGHRA, YSYEKL. The CDR3 contains 16 residues. V dropped 0 bases and J dropped 8 bases, with 17 bases sitting between them. The CDR3 nucleotides read TGCGCCAGCAGCCAAGATTGGCAGAAGTATTGGGACACCATATATTTT. Encoded protein: CASSQDWQKYWDTIYF.

The V and J genes are TRBV9 and TRBJ2-3, with D perhaps matching TRBD2 (5 bases). With 2 bases removed from V and 2 bases from J, the gap between germline ends came to 6 bases. Germline CDR1 SGDLS, CDR2 YYNGEE. CDR3 length equals 13 residues. This chain's CDR3 is CASSVGNTDTQYF. In DNA form, the CDR3 reads TGTGCCAGCAGCGTCGGGAACACAGATACGCAGTATTTT. Full variable domain (missing parts from reference TRBV9 and TRBJ2-3): DSGVTQTPKHLITATGQRVTLRCSPRSGDLSVYWYQQSLDQGLQFLIQYYNGEERAKGNILERFSAQQFPDLHSELNLSSLELGDSALYFCASSVGNTDTQYFGPGTRLTVL.

This chain connects TRBV13 to TRBJ2-2; TRBD1 aligns across 9 bases. V was pared by 5 bases and J by 7 bases, with 5 bases of the junction left unmatched. This CDR3 has 14 residues. From germline, CDR1 is PRHDT and CDR2 FYEKMQ (reference sequence). The CDR3 protein is CASSAGQGIGELFF. DNA for the CDR3: TGTGCCAGCAGCGCGGGACAGGGCATCGGGGAGCTGTTTTTT.

This clone has a single count. The chain has TRBV7-9 and TRBJ2-7; no firm D call. Trimming took off 1 base at V and 7 bases at J, with 8 bases between the two ends. Germline CDR1 is SEHNR and CDR2 is FQNEAQ (reference sequence). This CDR3 spans 12 amino acids. CDR3 sequence reads: CASSLGEREQYF. The CDR3 DNA is TGTGCCAGCAGCTTAGGGGAAAGGGAGCAGTACTTC.

The chain has TRBV29-1 and TRBJ2-3, with D unresolved. Trimming took 4 bases from V and 0 from J, leaving 8 bases between them. The CDR3 is 13 amino acids. The germline V gene has CDR1 SQVTM and CDR2 ANQGSEA. CDR3 loop: CSVVFSSTDTQYF. The CDR3 nucleotides are TGCAGCGTTGTTTTTTCTAGCACAGATACGCAGTATTTT.

This sequence joins TRBV27 and TRBJ1-4; 7 bases are shared with TRBD1. The CDR3 consists of 14 residues. CDR1 is MNHEY and CDR2 is SMNVEV in the germline V gene (reference sequence). The J segment lost 8 bases and the V segment lost 5 bases, leaving 8 bases of the junction unmatched. This CDR3 is CASSNRDRGEKLFF. CDR3 bases: TGTGCCAGCAGTAACCGGGACAGAGGGGAAAAACTGTTTTTT. Filled out from reference TRBV27 and TRBJ1-4, the complete variable domain reads EAQVTQNPRYLITVTGKKLTVTCSQNMNHEYMSWYRQDPGLGLRQIYYSMNVEVTDKGDVPEGYKVSRKEKRNFPLILESPSPNQTSLYFCASSNRDRGEKLFFGSGTQLSVL.

CDR3: CASSLGSEQFF. CDR3 DNA: TGTGCCAGCAGCTTGGGCAGTGAGCAGTTCTTC. This chain uses TRBV7-2 with TRBJ2-1; D is unclear. This CDR3 has 11 amino acids. The V gene lost 3 bases and the J gene lost 9 bases, with 6 bases spanning the gap. The germline CDR1 and CDR2 sequences are SGHTA and FQGNSA.

The V call is TRBV19, the J call TRBJ2-7; 12 bases align to TRBD1. The ends lost 6 bases at V and 7 bases at J; junction bases unmatched: 7. CDR3 size: 14 residues. Per germline, CDR1 LNHDA and CDR2 SQIVND (reference sequence). CDR3 sequence (DNA): TGTGCCAGTAGCGCCGGGACAGGGGGCTGGGAGCAGTACTTC. It encodes CASSAGTGGWEQYF.

This chain connects TRBV19 to TRBJ1-1, with 7 bases aligning to TRBD1. CDR1 and CDR2 from the germline V gene are LNHDA and SQIVND (reference sequence). V shed 7 bases, J shed 1 base, and the junction held 9 bases outside the gene matches. This CDR3 has 15 amino acids. DNA for the CDR3: TGTGCCAGTATAAAAGGGACAGCGGGGAACACTGAAGCTTTCTTT. It encodes CASIKGTAGNTEAFF.

The table lists this clone with a few counts. This chain connects TRBV2 to TRBJ1-5; possible D gene TRBD1, 5 bases. Trimming took 3 bases from V and 4 from J, leaving 7 bases between them. Germline assignment: CDR1 SNHLY and CDR2 FYNNEI. The CDR3 loop spans 13 amino acids. The DNA for the CDR3 is TGTGCCAGCAGTGAGTCAGGGAATCAGCCCCAGCATTTT. It is translated as CASSESGNQPQHF.

This sequence joins TRBV10-2 and TRBJ2-7, with a tentative D call TRBD1 (6 bases). Germline V CDR1 and CDR2: WSHSY, SAAADI. The CDR3 is 13 residues long. V was cut by 6 bases and J by 0 bases, with 9 bases left in between. CDR3 sequence: CASSTDSSYEQYF. The CDR3 coding sequence is TGCGCCAGCAGCACGGACAGCTCCTACGAGCAGTACTTC.